This TCR beta chain was observed in a study of T-cell reconstitution after alpha-beta-depleted transplantation in children. The library targeted TCRbeta and was prepared with unique molecular identifiers. TCRdb used MiXCR to reprocess the PCR reads, holding one entry per CDR3 protein. The sample lists about 610,000 distinct CDR3 sequences, roughly a tenth occurring once. This clonotype was picked up a small number of times. Per germline, CDR1 SGHRS and CDR2 YFSETQ. The trim removed 4 bases at V and 11 bases at J, leaving 14 bases unmatched. The CDR3 is 14 residues long. The gene calls are TRBV5-1 and TRBJ1-1; TRBD1 matches 7 bases. The sequences come from PBMCs from the stem cell graft donor, collected from the stem cell graft. This receptor was taken from a human donor who donated a stem cell graft to a child with acute myeloid leukemia. CDR3 loop: CASSPTGRGRGAFF. The CDR3 region has the DNA TGCGCCAGCAGCCCTACGGGGAGGGGGCGTGGGGCTTTCTTT. The whole variable domain, remainder taken from reference TRBV5-1 and TRBJ1-1, is KAGVTQTPRYLIKTRGQQVTLSCSPISGHRSVSWYQQTPGQGLQFLFEYFSETQRNKGNFPGRFSGRQFSNSRSEMNVSTLELGDSALYLCASSPTGRGRGAFFGQGTRLTVV.